This T cell receptor beta chain was observed in a study of regulatory T cells in long-lasting Graves disease (dated by TCRdb to about 2021). As for the study more broadly: Antithyroid drugs had been taken for less than 3 months by newly diagnosed Graves' disease patients. This study used TCR sequencing and RNA sequencing of peripheral blood to compare persistent Graves' disease patients against newly diagnosed Graves' disease patients. The study was conducted in China and was registered as a clinical trial. TCR sequencing covered roughly 13 persistent and approximately 20 newly diagnosed Graves' disease patients, 33 samples in total. Broader findings and caveats from the paper: More public clonotypes were shared among persistent patients (fewer than 3,000) than among newly diagnosed patients (approximately 1,000). Lower TCR Shannon entropy and fewer highly expanded clones were observed in persistent Graves' disease patients than in newly diagnosed patients, which suggested clonal expansion. Sequencing and analysis were restricted to the TCR beta chain. Peripheral blood alone was examined, since thyroid tissue, which constituted the primary lesion, could not be accessed. The authors acknowledged the small sample size as a limitation that may reduce accuracy. Preferential use of TRBV28, TRBJ1-2 and TRBJ2-5 was observed in persistent disease, whereas TRBV20-1 and TRBJ2-1 were favored in newly diagnosed disease.

This clonotype occurred many times. Its antigen has not been determined. It has no much larger one-base neighbor in the sample; base qualities were not kept. The time point tag for this specimen amounts to: newly diagnosed GD, antithyroid drugs for less than 3 months. For both TCR sequencing and RNA sequencing, RNA was extracted from PBMCs in TRIzol. The diagnosis of Graves' disease was made according to American Thyroid Association guidelines. The patients came from an endocrinology department in Xi'an, China. Each patient gave approximately 10 milliliters of peripheral blood, collected in an EDTA anticoagulant tube. Ficoll Paque Plus density gradient separation was used to isolate PBMCs, and no additional T cell sorting was done. An Agilent 2100 Bioanalyzer and agarose gel were used to check RNA quality, and a NanoDrop 2000 was used to measure RNA concentration. Library preparation was by multiplex PCR. The sample was run on an Illumina HiSeq 4000. CDR3 regions were amplified by Arm-PCR with iRepertoire HTBI primers to construct TCR beta libraries. Gel purification was performed on PCR products prior to sequencing. The paper's processing steps were these. Across samples, 60 to 80 TRBV and 14 TRBJ segments were identified and used for gene usage analysis of CDR3 amino acid clonotypes. Filtered high-quality paired reads were merged into contigs using COPE and FqMerger. Contigs were aligned with BLAST to IMGT TRBV, TRBD and TRBJ reference genes, and CDR3 was defined per IMGT. Any clonotype with a frequency above 0.1% was counted as a highly expanded clone. Repertoire diversity was measured by Shannon entropy, and V-J evenness by the Gini coefficient. A clonotype found in more than one individual was treated as public. The public reads were reanalyzed by TCRdb: fastp trimming at Q25, MiXCR alignment, in-frame beta chains only. All rows with the same CDR3 protein become a single entry with the most common DNA and genes. TCRdb, rather than the study authors, made the V and J calls. The sample records around 250,000 distinct CDR3 sequences, about 20% of which are singletons. Jointly, the top ten make up about 14% of the sample.

V gives up 1 base and J gives up 6 bases, and the segment between their germline ends measures 6 bases. The CDR3 has 13 amino acids, counting the end cysteine and phenylalanine. The entry retains the CDR3 DNA only, 39 bases that are in frame from base 1. From the germline V gene, CDR1 is MGHRA and CDR2 is YSYEKL. The same specimen was also included in a second study, on T cells in Graves' hyperthyroidism and ophthalmopathy. The other study reports the following: Graves' hyperthyroidism was defined as stable when no progression to ophthalmopathy occurred over 18 months of follow-up. Hyperthyroidism patients were newly diagnosed, had a disease duration of under 2 months, and were aged 18 to 65 years. Exclusion was applied to patients with uncontrolled infections, other autoimmune diseases, pregnancy or lactation. Diagnoses were based on clinical symptoms, serum thyroxine and TRAb, thyroid ultrasound and orbital computed tomography. The TCR CDR3 was subjected to a first round of RT-PCR using the HTBI primer set and the Qiagen OneStep RT-PCR kit. Most expanded thyroid clonotypes (frequency above 0.001) were also detected in blood, a finding suggesting that blood repertoires may reflect thyroid immune responses. In cross-validation, a model built on a 13 V-J signature told ophthalmopathy apart from stable hyperthyroidism with approximately 90% sensitivity and about 81% specificity, and in testing the same model reached 80%/75%. In validation, the model predicted progression to ophthalmopathy with over 60% sensitivity and roughly 75% specificity, a median of about six months before onset. A discovery cohort of about 100 patients, 43 with Graves' ophthalmopathy and about 58 with stable Graves' hyperthyroidism, was used to find distinguishing TCR V-J signatures. Prospective prediction of ophthalmopathy was tested in an independent validation cohort of fewer than 20 hyperthyroidism patients and 17 patients who later progressed to ophthalmopathy. The 100 discovery patients were randomly split 7:3 into training and test sets. In addition, the study compared T-cell repertoires in thyroid tissue and in blood from roughly six Graves' hyperthyroidism patients. After sampling, hyperthyroidism patients received methimazole starting at 30 mg daily, and ophthalmopathy patients received high-dose intravenous methylprednisolone. Libraries were constructed in a second round of multiplex PCR, after which size selection and purification were carried out. Paired-end sequencing of the libraries was performed with 100 bp reads on an Illumina HiSeq2000. SOAPnuke was used to process the raw data, throwing out any read that contained adapters or uncalled bases, had a mean Phred below 15, or lacked an exact constant-primer or identifier match. High-quality paired reads were merged with COPE v1.2.5, and unique nucleotide sequences were defined as clonotypes. MiTCR v1.1 was used to align the clonotypes against IMGT TRBV, TRBD and TRBJ reference segments. Analysis was restricted to V-J combinations with a frequency above 0.0001, which covered 98% to 99.2% of repertoires. A TCS score was defined as the ratio of F50 (clonal expansion) to E x V (chaos), with BLOSUM62-based TCRdist applied between CDR3 peptides within each V-J. Welch's t-statistics and random forest reduced 500 to 550 V-J features to roughly 13, which were used in a naive Bayes classifier (R e1071). No statistical method was used to fix the sample size in advance, and group allocation was not hidden from the investigators. The paper reports TCR Vbeta CDR3 sequencing of roughly 140 peripheral blood samples: around 45 ophthalmopathy, about 75 hyperthyroidism and approximately 17 progressor patients.

The chain uses TRBV4-1 and TRBJ2-2, with the D gene uncertain. The source material was peripheral blood mononuclear cells (PBMCs), sampled at new diagnosis, from a patient treated with antithyroid drugs. The TCR was taken from a woman aged 25 to 39 with Graves disease. Donor details come from another sample of the same person, matched by shared clones. CDR3 loop: CASSQGASGELFF. The DNA reads TGCGCCAGCAGCCAAGGTGCGTCCGGGGAGCTGTTTTTT.